Following are 21 T cell receptor beta chains from one sample sequenced in a study of blood T cell repertoires in COVID-19. Sequencing used immunoSEQ multiplex PCR; TCRdb keeps in-frame clones, though not all of them. The profile shows approximately 140,000 clones, 65% to 85% of them singletons. The sequencing input was PBMCs or T cells enriched from blood (not recorded which). All receptors derive from a woman aged 50 to 60 who had been exposed to COVID-19.

This chain joins TRBV6-5 and TRBJ1-3, with TRBD1 matching 8 bases. With 6 bases clipped from V and 6 bases from J, the junction kept 4 bases outside the gene matches. The CDR3 totals 13 residues. Germline V CDR1 and CDR2: MNHEY, SVGAGI. As DNA, the CDR3 is TGTGCCAGCAGGGACAGGGCGGTAAACACCATATATTTT. Its protein is CASRDRAVNTIYF.

The rearrangement joins TRBV10-2 to TRBJ2-2; TRBD2 agrees at 12 bases. CDR1 is WSHSY and CDR2 is SAAADI in the germline V gene. V lost 8 bases and J lost 4; bases outside the gene matches: 2. The CDR3 sequence is 14 residues long. CDR3 region: CASGLAGSTGELFF. DNA for the CDR3: TGCGCCAGCGGACTAGCGGGAAGCACCGGGGAGCTGTTTTTT.

The J gene is TRBJ1-1, the V gene TRBV5-1, with 7 bases that match TRBD1. V was pared by 0 bases and J by 6 bases, with 8 bases of the junction left unmatched. Germline V gene data show CDR1 as SGHRS and CDR2 as YFSETQ. The CDR3 contains 15 residues. CDR3 amino acids: CASSLVISGTAEAFF. Here the CDR3 DNA reads TGCGCCAGCAGCTTGGTTATCTCGGGGACAGCTGAAGCTTTCTTT. The full variable domain, its missing parts supplied by reference TRBV5-1 and TRBJ1-1, is KAGVTQTPRYLIKTRGQQVTLSCSPISGHRSVSWYQQTPGQGLQFLFEYFSETQRNKGNFPGRFSGRQFSNSRSEMNVSTLELGDSALYLCASSLVISGTAEAFFGQGTRLTVV.

This chain joins TRBV30 and TRBJ1-5; D remains unclear. Germline V gene sequence: CDR1 GTSNPN, CDR2 SVGIG (reference sequence). The CDR3 consists of 14 residues. Trimming pared 0 bases from V and 7 bases from J, leaving 13 bases between. The CDR3 DNA follows: TGTGCCTGGAGTGTAAGCCCCTTTTCGCAGCCCCAGCATTTT. Translated, it gives CAWSVSPFSQPQHF.

The genes are TRBV7-7 and TRBJ2-2; D is unresolved. The CDR3 runs to 14 residues. Germline CDR1 and CDR2: SSHAT and FNYEAQ (reference sequence). V lost 0 bases, J lost 7 bases, and 9 bases lay in between. Here the CDR3 DNA reads TGTGCCAGCAGCTTAGCTAGTAGCTACGGGGAGCTGTTTTTT. Translated: CASSLASSYGELFF.

A word on this clone: Compared with germline, one end of the junction differs, possibly owing to a read error. The chain employs TRBV10-3 and TRBJ1-2; no clear D. Germline lookup yields CDR1 ENHRY and CDR2 SYGVKD. The CDR3 has 10 amino acids. CDR3 residues: CAISESRFIF. CDR3 DNA: TGTGCCATCAGTGAGTCGAGATTTATATTC.

In this sample, this clone turned up once. The chain is built from TRBV27 and TRBJ2-2; D gene ambiguous. The CDR3 loop spans 15 amino acids. The germline V gene encodes CDR1 MNHEY and CDR2 SMNVEV (reference sequence). Trimming pared 3 bases from V and 2 bases from J, leaving 10 bases between. Here the CDR3 DNA reads TGTGCCAGCAGTTTCGGTAGCCTTAACACCGGGGAGCTGTTTTTT. This gives the protein CASSFGSLNTGELFF.

As DNA, the CDR3 is TGCGCCAGCAGTCCCGGGACAGGGGCCTCCTACACCTTC. This translates into CASSPGTGASYTF. This chain uses TRBV5-1 with TRBJ1-2; 10 bases map to TRBD1. The germline CDR1 and CDR2 sequences are SGHRS and YFSETQ. The junction had 8 bases not matched to a gene; V was cut back by 5 bases and J by 10 bases. The CDR3 totals 13 residues.

CDR3 in DNA: TGTGCCAGCAGCTTCATTGGGAGCTCCTATAATTCACCCCTCCACTTT. Translated: CASSFIGSSYNSPLHF. The chain recombines TRBV7-8 with TRBJ1-6; D uncertain. This CDR3 spans 16 amino acids. Deletions cut 3 bases from V and 0 bases from J, with 9 bases between. Germline V gives CDR1 SGHVS, CDR2 FQNEAQ. Full variable domain (rest looked up from reference TRBV7-8 and TRBJ1-6): GAGVSQSPRYKVAKRGQDVALRCDPISGHVSLFWYQQALGQGPEFLTYFQNEAQLDKSGLPSDRFFAERPEGSVSTLKIQRTQQEDSAVYLCASSFIGSSYNSPLHFGNGTRLTVT.

This clone was found once. At one of its ends the junction is not consistent with the germline gene, which may arise from a read error. The V gene is TRBV7-7, the J gene TRBJ1-1; D is perhaps TRBD1 (5 bases). This CDR3 region has 16 residues. Looked up from germline, CDR1 is SSHAT and CDR2 is FNYEAQ (reference sequence). In nucleotides, the CDR3 is TGTGCTAGCAGCTTAGAGGCAGACGGGGGGAACACTGAAGCTTTCTTT. It specifies CASSLEADGGNTEAFF.

V is TRBV27 and J is TRBJ1-1; no firm D call. This CDR3 has 11 amino acids. V was clipped by 10 bases and J by 1 base, with 7 bases between them. From germline, CDR1 is MNHEY and CDR2 SMNVEV (reference sequence). The CDR3 spells CATRENTEAFF. The CDR3 DNA reads TGTGCCACCCGAGAGAACACTGAAGCTTTCTTT.

This clone was observed a handful of times. This chain links TRBV6-2 or TRBV6-3 with TRBJ1-6; D gene uncertain. V shed 3 bases and J shed 0 bases, with 6 bases lying between them. This CDR3 has 15 amino acids. Germline V lookup: CDR1 MNHEY, CDR2 SVGEGT. CDR3 sequence reads: CASSYSRSYNSPLHF. DNA for the CDR3: TGTGCCAGCAGTTATAGTCGCTCCTATAATTCACCCCTCCACTTT.

V gene TRBV2 combines with J gene TRBJ1-6; a weak D match, TRBD1 (6 bases). The CDR3 has 19 amino acids. V was trimmed by 8 bases and J by 9 bases, leaving 32 bases between them. CDR1 SNHLY and CDR2 FYNNEI come from the germline V gene. The DNA of the CDR3 is TGTGCCAGCGAGGGGTTCGACAGGAGGAGCCTAGGGTTAATTTCACCCCTCCACTTT. It specifies CASEGFDRRSLGLISPLHF. Full variable domain (missing parts from reference TRBV2 and TRBJ1-6): EPEVTQTPSHQVTQMGQEVILRCVPISNHLYFYWYRQILGQKVEFLVSFYNNEISEKSEIFDDQFSVERPDGSNFTLKIRSTKLEDSAMYFCASEGFDRRSLGLISPLHFGNGTRLTVT.

This clone appeared a single time. This chain joins TRBV7-3 and TRBJ1-5; 8 nucleotides align to TRBD1. The CDR3 runs 16 residues. The J segment lost 3 bases and the V segment lost 7 bases, leaving 11 bases of the junction unmatched. Germline CDR1 and CDR2: SGHTA and FQGTGA. CDR3 in amino acids: CASTLNGQGYNQPQHF. CDR3 sequence (DNA): TGTGCCAGCACACTGAACGGACAGGGATACAATCAGCCCCAGCATTTT.

This rearrangement joins TRBV5-6 to TRBJ1-5, with D possibly being TRBD1 (5 bases). V dropped 2 bases and J dropped 2 bases, with 11 bases sitting between them. The CDR3 runs 15 residues. CDR1 and CDR2 from the germline V gene are SGHDT and YYEEEE. The DNA of the CDR3 is TGTGCCAGCAGCTTAAGGGGAGGGGGCAATCAGCCCCAGCATTTT. Encoded protein: CASSLRGGGNQPQHF.

The rearrangement links TRBV2 to TRBJ2-4; D not resolved. The CDR3 covers 11 residues. Germline CDR1 and CDR2: SNHLY and FYNNEI. Trimming left V 1 base short and J 11 bases short, with 6 bases between. The CDR3 loop reads CASSEGAVQYF. The DNA of the CDR3 is TGTGCCAGCAGTGAAGGGGCAGTTCAGTACTTC.

This clone appeared a single time. The chain carries TRBV4-3 and TRBJ1-1; D is ambiguous. The germline CDR1 and CDR2 sequences are LGHNA and YSLEER. Trimming removed 0 bases at V and 4 bases at J, with 15 bases between. The CDR3 is made up of 16 amino acids. The CDR3 DNA is TGCGCCAGCAGCCAAGATAAAGGTCCTCGGGGCACTGAAGCTTTCTTT. Amino acid sequence: CASSQDKGPRGTEAFF.

The chain carries TRBV7-9 and TRBJ2-7; maybe TRBD1 (5 bases). V shed 8 bases and J shed 6 bases, with 14 bases lying between them. The CDR3 extends over 12 amino acids. Germline assignment: CDR1 SEHNR and CDR2 FQNEAQ (reference sequence). The CDR3 DNA sequence: TGTGCCAGCGGCAGGGTTGTTAGCGAGCAGTACTTC. Amino acids: CASGRVVSEQYF. Looking up the rest from reference TRBV7-9 and TRBJ2-7 gives the full variable domain: DTGVSQNPRHKITKRGQNVTFRCDPISEHNRLYWYRQTLGQGPEFLTYFQNEAQLEKSRLLSDRFSAERPKGSFSTLEIQRTEQGDSAMYLCASGRVVSEQYFGPGTRLTVT.

The V call is TRBV19, the J call TRBJ2-1; 13 bases match TRBD2. CDR1 is LNHDA, CDR2 SQIVND, per germline (reference sequence). V lost 3 bases, J lost 7 bases, and 3 bases stayed unmatched. The CDR3 covers 15 residues. The CDR3 loop is CASSITSGGANEQFF. CDR3 in DNA: TGTGCCAGTAGTATCACTAGCGGGGGGGCAAATGAGCAGTTCTTC.

The chain employs TRBV4-1 and TRBJ2-2; TRBD1 agrees at 7 bases. Unmatched junction bases numbered 8, after V lost 2 bases and J lost 2 bases. Germline V CDR1 and CDR2: MGHRA, YSYEKL. The CDR3 contains 17 residues. The CDR3 DNA reads TGCGCCAGCAGCCAATCCTCCGACAGGGCAAACACCGGGGAGCTGTTTTTT. As protein: CASSQSSDRANTGELFF.

CDR3 loop: CATSLAGGSYEQYF. The CDR3 DNA reads as TGTGCCACCAGTTTAGCGGGGGGGTCCTACGAGCAGTACTTC. The chain joins TRBV24-1 to TRBJ2-7; 11 nucleotides line up with TRBD2. CDR1 is KGHDR, CDR2 SFDVKD, per germline. The CDR3 spans 14 residues. With 6 bases clipped from V and 1 base from J, the junction kept 1 base outside the gene matches.